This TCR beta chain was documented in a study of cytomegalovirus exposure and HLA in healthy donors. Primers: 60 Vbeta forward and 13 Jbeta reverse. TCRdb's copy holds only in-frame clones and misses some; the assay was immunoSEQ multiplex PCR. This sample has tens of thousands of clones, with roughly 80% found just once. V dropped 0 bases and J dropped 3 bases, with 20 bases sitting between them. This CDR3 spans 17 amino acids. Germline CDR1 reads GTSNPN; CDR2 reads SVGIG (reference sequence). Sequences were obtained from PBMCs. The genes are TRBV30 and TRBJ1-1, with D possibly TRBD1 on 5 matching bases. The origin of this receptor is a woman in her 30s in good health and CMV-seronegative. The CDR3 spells CAWSVLVGGARDTEAFF. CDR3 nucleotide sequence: TGTGCCTGGAGTGTACTAGTAGGAGGGGCGAGGGACACTGAAGCTTTCTTT.